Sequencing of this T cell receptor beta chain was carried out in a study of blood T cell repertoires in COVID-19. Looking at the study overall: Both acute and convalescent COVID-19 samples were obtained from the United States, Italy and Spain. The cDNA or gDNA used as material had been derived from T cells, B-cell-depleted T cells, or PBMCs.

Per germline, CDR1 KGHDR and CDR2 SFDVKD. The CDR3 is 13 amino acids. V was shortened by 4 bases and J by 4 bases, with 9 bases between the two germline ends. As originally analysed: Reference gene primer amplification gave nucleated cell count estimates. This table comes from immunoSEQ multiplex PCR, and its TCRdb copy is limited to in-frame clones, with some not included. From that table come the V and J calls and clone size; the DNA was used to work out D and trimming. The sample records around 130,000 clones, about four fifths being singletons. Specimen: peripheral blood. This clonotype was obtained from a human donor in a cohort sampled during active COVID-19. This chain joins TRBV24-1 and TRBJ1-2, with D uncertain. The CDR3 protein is CATSDQTLYGYTF. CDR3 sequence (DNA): TGTGCCACCAGTGACCAAACTCTCTATGGCTACACCTTC.